The 9 T cell receptor beta chains below all came from one sample that was sequenced in a study of cytomegalovirus exposure and HLA in healthy donors (dated by TCRdb to about 2017). Library preparation used the immunoSEQ multiplex PCR assay. For the multiplex PCR, a mixture combining 60 forward primers for TCR Vbeta segments and 13 reverse primers for TCR Jbeta segments was used. TCRdb carries this immuneACCESS record with in-frame sequences only. Its versions omit some clonotypes, under half of them owing to an unresolved V gene in the studies checked, with the rest unexplained. The record for this sample contains fewer than 110,000 clones. Less than 4% of the sample goes to the ten largest clones. Material for sequencing was PBMCs. All receptors derive from a man in his forties in good health and CMV-seronegative.

V usage is TRBV11-3 and J usage is TRBJ2-3; tentatively, D is TRBD1 (5 bases). The CDR3 has 15 amino acids. From germline, CDR1 is SGHNT and CDR2 YENEEA. V was cut by 5 bases and J by 0 bases, with 12 bases left in between. CDR3 residues: CASSQQGSSTDTQYF. CDR3 nucleotides: TGTGCCAGCAGCCAGCAGGGTTCTAGCACAGATACGCAGTATTTT.

The chain combines TRBV19 with TRBJ1-4, with D perhaps TRBD1 (5 bases). Trimming cost V 0 bases and J 8 bases, with 13 bases left between them. The CDR3 length is 15 residues. Germline values: CDR1 LNHDA, CDR2 SQIVND (reference sequence). The CDR3 loop is CASSIDRGGVEKLFF. For the CDR3, the DNA is TGTGCCAGTAGTATAGATCGTGGAGGGGTCGAAAAACTGTTTTTT.

This rearrangement joins TRBV5-6 to TRBJ2-7, with 10 bases matching TRBD1. Germline loops: CDR1 SGHDT, CDR2 YYEEEE. V shed 2 bases, J shed 1 base, and the junction held 6 bases outside the gene matches. The CDR3 extends over 16 amino acids. The CDR3 DNA follows: TGTGCCAGCAGCTTAATGGGGACAGGGGCGTCCTACGAGCAGTACTTC. Translated: CASSLMGTGASYEQYF.

The chain combines TRBV6-4 with TRBJ2-1, with D tentatively TRBD2 (5 bases). Germline V gene sequence: CDR1 MRHNA, CDR2 SNTAGT. The CDR3 has 13 residues. V lost 2 bases and J lost 10, with 12 bases in between. In DNA, the CDR3 is TGTGCCAGCAGTGACCAACCCCAGCGGGAGCAGTTCTTC. It yields the protein CASSDQPQREQFF.

The V and J genes are TRBV6-1 and TRBJ2-1, with 11 nucleotides matching TRBD2. The V gene end was trimmed by 3 bases and the J gene end by 4 bases; junction bases not matched to a gene: 8. Germline V gives CDR1 MNHNS, CDR2 SASEGT. The length of the CDR3 is 17 residues. The DNA for the CDR3 is TGTGCCAGCAGTGAGTCTTTAGCGGGAGGGATTTACAATGAGCAGTTCTTC. It codes for CASSESLAGGIYNEQFF.

The chain employs TRBV29-1 and TRBJ1-1; D perhaps matches TRBD1 (6 bases). From germline, CDR1 is SQVTM and CDR2 ANQGSEA. The length of the CDR3 is 15 residues. The V end lost 6 bases, the J end lost 1 base, and 18 bases lay between the germline ends. Here the CDR3 reads CSVISRGEANTEAFF. The CDR3 DNA is TGCAGCGTGATATCCAGGGGAGAAGCGAACACTGAAGCTTTCTTT.

The CDR3 nucleotides are TGTGCCAGCAGCTTCGGACAGGGCAATTCACCCCTCCACTTT. This translates into CASSFGQGNSPLHF. The gene calls are TRBV13 and TRBJ1-6; 8 bases are shared with TRBD1. The V and J ends lost 3 bases and 7 bases, in that order; junction bases with no gene match: 2. This CDR3 has 14 amino acids. Germline V gene lookup returns CDR1 PRHDT and CDR2 FYEKMQ (reference sequence).

The chain combines TRBV5-6 with TRBJ1-1; D is ambiguous. The germline V gene has CDR1 SGHDT and CDR2 YYEEEE. The length of the CDR3 is 14 residues. The V and J ends lost 1 base and 0 bases respectively, with 7 bases between them. CDR3 protein: CASSLWRLNTEAFF. The CDR3 coding sequence is TGTGCCAGCAGCTTGTGGCGGTTGAACACTGAAGCTTTCTTT.

The chain couples TRBV4-2 to TRBJ2-5; a possible D gene is TRBD2 (7 bases). The CDR3 runs 15 residues. Trimming removed 6 bases from V and 5 bases from J, with 19 bases in between. The V gene's germline CDR1 is LGHNA and CDR2 YNFKEQ. The CDR3 reads CASRPGGQGSETQYF. CDR3 sequence (DNA): TGTGCCAGCAGACCCGGGGGGCAGGGAAGCGAGACCCAGTACTTC.